These T cell receptor beta chains were read from a single sample in a study of circulating CD8 cells and anti-PD-1 response in melanoma. TCRdb itself ran the reads through MiXCR, one entry per CDR3 protein. This repertoire shows 250 to 350 distinct CDR3 sequences, about 8% found once; its top ten account for more than 15%. The sequenced sample was CD8+ T cells from PBMCs, obtained at baseline or after one month of anti-PD-1 therapy (not recorded which). The receptor set was obtained from a human donor with melanoma. Both conserved end residues are part of each CDR3. D genes are given only for firm matches. Clone size is not always given. Where it is, it says once, few, many or a class for expanded clones.

d_call: .; v_call: TRBV6-6; clone_size: large; j_call: TRBJ1-4; cdr3_aa: CASMDRRTTLNEKLFF; cdr3_nt: TGTGCCAGCATGGACAGACGGACAACACTTAATGAAAAACTGTTTTTT
d_call: TRBD2; v_call: TRBV4-1; clone_size: large; j_call: TRBJ2-3; cdr3_aa: CASSLYGGTTDTQYF; cdr3_nt: TGCGCCAGCAGTCTTTACGGGGGGACCACAGATACGCAGTATTTT
d_call: TRBD2; v_call: TRBV20-1; clone_size: large; j_call: TRBJ2-7; cdr3_aa: CSARETGGLYEQYF; cdr3_nt: TGCAGTGCTAGAGAAACGGGGGGGCTTTACGAGCAGTACTTC
d_call: TRBD2; v_call: TRBV5-6; clone_size: large; j_call: TRBJ2-2; cdr3_aa: CASSGGENTGELFF; cdr3_nt: TGTGCCAGCAGCGGGGGGGAAAACACCGGGGAGCTGTTTTTT
d_call: .; v_call: TRBV6-2/TRBV6-3; clone_size: once; j_call: TRBJ2-7; cdr3_aa: CASSYSPNSYEQYF; cdr3_nt: TGTGCCAGCAGTTACTCGCCCAACTCCTACGAGCAGTACTTC
d_call: .; v_call: TRBV6-4; clone_size: large; j_call: TRBJ2-3; cdr3_aa: CASSDGTSTDTQYF; cdr3_nt: TGTGCCAGCAGTGACGGGACTAGCACAGATACGCAGTATTTT
d_call: .; v_call: TRBV19; clone_size: large; j_call: TRBJ2-1; cdr3_aa: CASSPPAANEQFF; cdr3_nt: TGTGCCAGTAGTCCACCGGCAGCTAATGAGCAGTTCTTC
d_call: .; v_call: TRBV28; clone_size: .; j_call: TRBJ1-4; cdr3_aa: CASSASVNNEKLFF; cdr3_nt: TGTGCCAGCAGTGCCTCAGTTAATAATGAAAAACTGTTTTTT
d_call: .; v_call: TRBV7-2; clone_size: medium-sized; j_call: TRBJ1-1; cdr3_aa: CASSPDYGDTEAFF; cdr3_nt: TGTGCCAGCAGCCCAGACTACGGGGACACTGAAGCTTTCTTT
d_call: TRBD1; v_call: TRBV24-1; clone_size: .; j_call: TRBJ2-6; cdr3_aa: CATGGYSGTGGEIGANVLTF; cdr3_nt: TGTGCCACTGGTGGTTACTCCGGGACAGGGGGCGAGATTGGGGCCAACGTCCTGACTTTC
d_call: .; v_call: TRBV27; clone_size: large; j_call: TRBJ2-2; cdr3_aa: CASSNPELGQGELFF; cdr3_nt: TGTGCCAGCAGTAATCCCGAACTAGGGCAGGGGGAGCTGTTTTTT
d_call: .; v_call: TRBV6-4; clone_size: medium-sized; j_call: TRBJ2-2; cdr3_aa: CASSDRGSTGELFF; cdr3_nt: TGTGCCAGCAGTGACAGGGGGAGCACCGGGGAGCTGTTTTTT
d_call: .; v_call: TRBV18; clone_size: large; j_call: TRBJ2-1; cdr3_aa: CASPPRATGPPDEQFF; cdr3_nt: TGTGCCAGCCCCCCGAGGGCCACGGGCCCCCCCGATGAGCAGTTCTTC
d_call: .; v_call: TRBV7-9; clone_size: medium-sized; j_call: TRBJ2-1; cdr3_aa: CASSLTRGGGDEQFF; cdr3_nt: TGTGCCAGCAGCTTAACCAGGGGCGGTGGCGATGAGCAGTTCTTC
d_call: .; v_call: TRBV2; clone_size: large; j_call: TRBJ2-2; cdr3_aa: CASSQGSGELFF; cdr3_nt: TGTGCCAGCAGCCAGGGTTCCGGGGAGCTGTTTTTT
d_call: TRBD2; v_call: TRBV15; clone_size: few; j_call: TRBJ2-1; cdr3_aa: CATSAILAAYNEQFF; cdr3_nt: TGTGCCACCAGCGCTATACTAGCGGCGTACAATGAGCAGTTCTTC